This TCR beta chain was identified in a study of blood T cell repertoires in COVID-19. A PCR-confirmed or clinician-diagnosed COVID-19 case had contacted exposed participants within 2 weeks of entry. TCRdb's copy holds only in-frame clones and misses some; the assay was immunoSEQ multiplex PCR. Among under 400,000 clones listed, around nine tenths were seen once. The CDR3 sequence is 14 residues long. After removal of 2 bases from V and 9 bases from J, the junction contained 4 bases not matched to a gene. Per the germline V gene, CDR1 is MGHDK and CDR2 is SYGVNS. The TCR originated in a woman in her twenties or thirties who had been exposed to COVID-19. Sequencing was done on a sample of PBMCs or T cells enriched from blood (not recorded which). The gene calls are TRBV25-1 and TRBJ1-5; 10 nucleotides align to TRBD1. CDR3 sequence: CASSEGQGGRPQHF. Written as DNA, the CDR3 is TGTGCCAGCAGTGAAGGACAGGGGGGTCGGCCCCAGCATTTT.